This T cell receptor (beta chain) was sequenced in a study of blood T cell repertoires in COVID-19. About the study: T cells, B-cell-depleted T cells, or PBMCs provided the cDNA or gDNA that served as material.

V shed 5 bases and J 3 bases; nucleotides not matched to a gene: 5. There are 14 residues in the CDR3. CDR1 is SGHNT, CDR2 YENEEA, per germline. Using immunoSEQ multiplex PCR, the repertoire was profiled, and TCRdb retains in-frame clones only, with some absent. The sample lists 100,000 to 150,000 clones; 65% to 80% were seen once. The V call is TRBV11-3, the J call TRBJ2-7; 9 nucleotides align to TRBD1. Material for sequencing was peripheral blood. This clonotype originated in a man between 65 and 79 years old with acute or convalescent COVID-19. The CDR3 sequence is CASSKKTGGYEQYF. The CDR3 DNA is TGTGCCAGCAGCAAGAAGACAGGGGGCTACGAGCAGTACTTC.